Described below is a single TCR beta chain sequence and its context. The data originate from a study of blood T cell repertoires in COVID-19. Sequencing was performed with immunoSEQ multiplex PCR; in TCRdb, only in-frame clones are kept and a portion is missing. There are tens of thousands of clones in the sample; 85% occur only once, and approximately 15% lies in the top ten. This CDR3 region has 16 residues. CDR1 SEHNR and CDR2 FQNEAQ come from the germline V gene (reference sequence). The germline V and J ends were trimmed by 5 bases and 1 base, with 16 bases remaining between them. Specimen: peripheral blood. This sequence joins TRBV7-9 and TRBJ2-3; D is uncertain. This clonotype was obtained from a human donor in a cohort sampled during active COVID-19. CDR3 residues: CASSVVFLRGTDTQYF. The CDR3 nucleotides read TGTGCCAGCAGCGTGGTCTTCCTCCGGGGCACAGATACGCAGTATTTT.